Reported below is one TCR beta chain. Antigen unknown. The sample comes from a study of cytomegalovirus exposure and HLA in healthy donors. In the study overall: An analysis done earlier identified 117 million unique TCR beta sequences from about 179 million T cells. Study-level results: The authors confirmed in vitro that a few CMV-associated chains were specific for CMV antigens. In a later analysis, V- and J-gene trimming of beta chains associated with a DCLRE1C missense variant, replicated independently. Reportedly, HLA-A and HLA-B alleles of most subjects were accurately predicted from TCR beta.

13 Jbeta primers and 60 Vbeta primers were used for the PCR. The repertoire was sequenced with immunoSEQ multiplex PCR; TCRdb's copy has only in-frame clones and lacks some. The repertoire table contains 150,000 to 200,000 clones. Trimming removed 0 bases from V and 4 bases from J; junction bases left unmatched: 9. Germline assignment: CDR1 SNHLY and CDR2 FYNNEI. This CDR3 has 17 amino acids. The gene calls are TRBV2 and TRBJ2-7; 10 nucleotides match TRBD1. Sequencing was done on a sample of PBMCs. The clonotype comes from a woman between 18 and 30 years old in good health and CMV-seropositive. The CDR3: CASSEALPGQGIYEQYF. CDR3 nucleotide sequence: TGTGCCAGCAGTGAAGCACTACCGGGACAGGGGATTTACGAGCAGTACTTC.